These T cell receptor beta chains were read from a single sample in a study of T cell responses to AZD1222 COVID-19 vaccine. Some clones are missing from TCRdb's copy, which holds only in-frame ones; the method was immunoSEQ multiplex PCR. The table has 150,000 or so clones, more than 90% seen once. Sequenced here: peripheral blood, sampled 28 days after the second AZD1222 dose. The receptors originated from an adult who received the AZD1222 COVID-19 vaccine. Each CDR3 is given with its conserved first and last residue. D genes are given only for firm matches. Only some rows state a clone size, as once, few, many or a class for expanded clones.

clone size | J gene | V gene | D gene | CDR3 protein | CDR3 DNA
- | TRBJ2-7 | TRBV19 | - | CASSLYSGTYEQYF | TGTGCCAGTAGTCTCTATAGTGGCACCTACGAGCAGTACTTC
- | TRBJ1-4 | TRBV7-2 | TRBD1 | CASSLTGTNEKLFF | TGTGCCAGCAGCTTGACAGGGACTAATGAAAAACTGTTTTTT
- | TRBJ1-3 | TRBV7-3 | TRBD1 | CASSSGTGRGNTIYF | TGTGCCAGCAGCTCCGGGACAGGGCGAGGAAACACCATATATTTT
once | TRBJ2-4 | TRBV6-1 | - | CATRRTGREKNIQYF | TGTGCCACACGTAGAACAGGGAGAGAGAAAAACATTCAGTACTTC
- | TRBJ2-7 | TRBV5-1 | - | CASSLPGVTYEQYF | TGCGCCAGCAGCTTACCGGGAGTGACCTACGAGCAGTACTTC
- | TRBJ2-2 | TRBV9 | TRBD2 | CASSVGLAGTTGELFF | TGTGCCAGCAGCGTTGGGCTAGCGGGGACCACCGGGGAGCTGTTTTTT
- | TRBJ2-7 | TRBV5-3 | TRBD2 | CARSLLFWGRCLAGYEQYF | TGTGCCAGAAGCTTGTTGTTCTGGGGGCGATGCCTAGCGGGCTACGAGCAGTACTTC
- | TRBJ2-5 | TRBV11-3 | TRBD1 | CASSSNRGETQYF | TGTGCCAGCAGCTCTAACAGGGGGGAGACCCAGTACTTC
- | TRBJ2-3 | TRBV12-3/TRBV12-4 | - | CASSRVGDTQYF | TGTGCCAGCAGTCGGGTTGGAGATACGCAGTATTTT
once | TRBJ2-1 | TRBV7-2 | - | CASSSQAATYNEQFF | TGTGCCAGCAGCTCCCAAGCGGCGACCTACAATGAGCAGTTCTTC
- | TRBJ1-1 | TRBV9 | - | CASSDIQKRAFF | TGTGCCAGCAGCGACATTCAAAAGAGAGCTTTCTTT
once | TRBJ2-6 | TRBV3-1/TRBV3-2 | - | CASSFGTSSGANVLTF | TGTGCCAGCAGTTTCGGGACTTCCTCTGGGGCCAACGTCCTGACTTTC